The source of this T cell receptor beta chain is a study of cytomegalovirus exposure and HLA in healthy donors. Study information: Within the Caucasian-associated ancestry cluster were 81% of the 398 genotyped donors. Study conclusions and caveats: Previously analyzed data showed that most TCR beta V segments were productive at a frequency of about 90% or about 30%. TCR sequences were mostly rare, though some public TCRs occurred in many donors. TCR beta V- and J-gene trimming was later associated with a missense DCLRE1C variant.

Comment on this clone: Antigen: not known.

The germline gives CDR1 GTSNPN, CDR2 SVGIG (reference sequence). V was trimmed by 0 bases and J by 1 base, leaving 9 bases between them. This CDR3 is 14 amino acids long. PCR involved 60 Vbeta and 13 Jbeta primers. Some clones are missing from TCRdb's copy, which holds only in-frame ones; the method was immunoSEQ multiplex PCR. The sample carries under 200,000 clones, over 65% recorded once. This chain links TRBV30 with TRBJ1-1, with D unresolved. The sequence was obtained from a female donor in good health and CMV-seronegative. Material: PBMCs. CDR3 sequence: CAWSVLSANTEAFF. The DNA for the CDR3 is TGTGCCTGGAGTGTACTATCGGCGAACACTGAAGCTTTCTTT.